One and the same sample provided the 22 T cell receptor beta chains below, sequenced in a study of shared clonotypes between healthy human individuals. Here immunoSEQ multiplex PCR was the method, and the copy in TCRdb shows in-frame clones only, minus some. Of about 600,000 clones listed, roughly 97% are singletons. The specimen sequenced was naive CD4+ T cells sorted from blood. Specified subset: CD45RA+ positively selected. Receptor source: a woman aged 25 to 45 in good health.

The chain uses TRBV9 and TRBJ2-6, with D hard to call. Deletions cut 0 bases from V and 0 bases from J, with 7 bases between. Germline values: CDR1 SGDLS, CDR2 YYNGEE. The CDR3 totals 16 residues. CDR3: CASSVGSHSGANVLTF. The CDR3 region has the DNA TGTGCCAGCAGCGTAGGCAGCCACTCTGGGGCCAACGTCCTGACTTTC.

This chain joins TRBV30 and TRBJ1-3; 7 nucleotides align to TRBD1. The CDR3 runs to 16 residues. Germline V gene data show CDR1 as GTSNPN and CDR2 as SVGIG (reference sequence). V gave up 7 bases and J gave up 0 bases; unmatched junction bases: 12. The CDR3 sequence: CASTTGWPSSGNTIYF. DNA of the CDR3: TGTGCCTCGACGACAGGGTGGCCAAGCTCTGGAAACACCATATATTTT. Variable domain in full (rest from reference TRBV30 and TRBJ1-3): SQTIHQWPATLVQPVGSPLSLECTVEGTSNPNLYWYRQAAGRGLQLLFYSVGIGQISSEVPQNLSASRPQDRQFILSSKKLLLSDSGFYLCASTTGWPSSGNTIYFGEGSWLTVV.

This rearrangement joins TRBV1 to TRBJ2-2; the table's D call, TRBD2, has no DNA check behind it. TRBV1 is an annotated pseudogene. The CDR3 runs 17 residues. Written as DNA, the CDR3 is TGCACCAGCCGCGCGGGACTAGCGGGCGAGGCCACCGGGGAGCTGTTTTTT. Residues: CTSRAGLAGEATGELFF.

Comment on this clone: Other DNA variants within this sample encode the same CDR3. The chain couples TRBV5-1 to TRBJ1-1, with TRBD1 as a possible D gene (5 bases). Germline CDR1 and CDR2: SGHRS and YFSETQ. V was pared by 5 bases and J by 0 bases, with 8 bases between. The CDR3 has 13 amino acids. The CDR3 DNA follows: TGCGCCAGCAGTACACAGGTGAACACTGAAGCTTTCTTT. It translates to CASSTQVNTEAFF.

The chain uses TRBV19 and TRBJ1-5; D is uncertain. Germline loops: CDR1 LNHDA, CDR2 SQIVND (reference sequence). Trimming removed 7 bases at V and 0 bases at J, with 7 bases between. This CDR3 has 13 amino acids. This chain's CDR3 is CASNGYSNQPQHF. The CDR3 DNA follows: TGTGCCAGTAACGGCTATAGCAATCAGCCCCAGCATTTT.

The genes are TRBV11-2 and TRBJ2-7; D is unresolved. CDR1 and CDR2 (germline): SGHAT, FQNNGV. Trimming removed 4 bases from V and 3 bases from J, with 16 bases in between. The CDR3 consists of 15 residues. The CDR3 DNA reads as TGTGCCAGCAGCTCAGCCTCTAGGTCTGGCTACGAGCAGTACTTC. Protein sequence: CASSSASRSGYEQYF. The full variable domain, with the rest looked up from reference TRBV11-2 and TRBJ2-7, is EAGVAQSPRYKIIEKRQSVAFWCNPISGHATLYWYQQILGQGPKLLIQFQNNGVVDDSQLPKDRFSAERLKGVDSTLKIQPAKLEDSAVYLCASSSASRSGYEQYFGPGTRLTVT.

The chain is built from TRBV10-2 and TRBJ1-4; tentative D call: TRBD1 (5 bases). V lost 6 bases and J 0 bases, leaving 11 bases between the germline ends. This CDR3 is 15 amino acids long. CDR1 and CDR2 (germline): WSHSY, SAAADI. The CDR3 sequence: CASRATGATNEKLFF. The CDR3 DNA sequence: TGCGCCAGCAGGGCGACGGGGGCAACTAATGAAAAACTGTTTTTT.

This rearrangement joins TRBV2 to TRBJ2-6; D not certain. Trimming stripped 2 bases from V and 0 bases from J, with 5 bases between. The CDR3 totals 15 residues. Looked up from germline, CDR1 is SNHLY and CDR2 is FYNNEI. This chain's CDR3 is CASSERRSGANVLTF. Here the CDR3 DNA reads TGTGCCAGCAGTGAAAGGCGCTCTGGGGCCAACGTCCTGACTTTC. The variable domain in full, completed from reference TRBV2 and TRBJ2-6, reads EPEVTQTPSHQVTQMGQEVILRCVPISNHLYFYWYRQILGQKVEFLVSFYNNEISEKSEIFDDQFSVERPDGSNFTLKIRSTKLEDSAMYFCASSERRSGANVLTFGAGSRLTVL.

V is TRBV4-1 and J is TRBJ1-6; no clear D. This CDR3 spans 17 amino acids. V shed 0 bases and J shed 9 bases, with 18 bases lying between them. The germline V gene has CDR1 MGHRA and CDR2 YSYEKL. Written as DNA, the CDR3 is TGCGCCAGCAGCCAAGAATTCCGGCCTAAGGGATTTTCACCCCTCCACTTT. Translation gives CASSQEFRPKGFSPLHF.

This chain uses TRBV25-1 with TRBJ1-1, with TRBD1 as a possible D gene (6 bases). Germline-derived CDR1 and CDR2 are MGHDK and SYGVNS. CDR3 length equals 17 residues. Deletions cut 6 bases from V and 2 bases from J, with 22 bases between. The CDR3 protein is CASSPERGGYGNTEAFF. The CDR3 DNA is TGTGCCAGCAGCCCGGAACGGGGGGGCTATGGTAACACTGAAGCTTTCTTT.

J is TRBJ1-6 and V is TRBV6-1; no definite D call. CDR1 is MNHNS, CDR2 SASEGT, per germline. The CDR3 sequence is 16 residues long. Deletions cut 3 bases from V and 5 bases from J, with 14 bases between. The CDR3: CASSEGKRADNSPLHF. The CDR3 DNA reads TGTGCCAGCAGTGAGGGCAAGAGGGCGGATAATTCACCCCTCCACTTT.

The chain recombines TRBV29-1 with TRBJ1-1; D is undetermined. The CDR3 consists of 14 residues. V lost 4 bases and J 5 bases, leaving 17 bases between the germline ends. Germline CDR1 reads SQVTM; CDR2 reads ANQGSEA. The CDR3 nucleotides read TGCAGCGTTGGATTCTTTTTGGGGAGTACTGAAGCTTTCTTT. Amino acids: CSVGFFLGSTEAFF.

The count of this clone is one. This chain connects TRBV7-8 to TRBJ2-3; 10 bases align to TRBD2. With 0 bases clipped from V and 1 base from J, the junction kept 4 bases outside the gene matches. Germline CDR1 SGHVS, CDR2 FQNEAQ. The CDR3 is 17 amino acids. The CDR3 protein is CASSLAPSGRGTDTQYF. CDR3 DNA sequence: TGTGCCAGCAGCTTAGCTCCTAGCGGGAGAGGCACAGATACGCAGTATTTT.

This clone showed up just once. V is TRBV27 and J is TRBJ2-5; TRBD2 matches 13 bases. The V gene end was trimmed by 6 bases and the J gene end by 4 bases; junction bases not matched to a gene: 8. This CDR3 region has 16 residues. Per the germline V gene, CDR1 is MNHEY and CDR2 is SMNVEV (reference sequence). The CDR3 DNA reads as TGTGCCAGCAGAGGGACTAGCGGGATAGTGGGAGAGACCCAGTACTTC. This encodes CASRGTSGIVGETQYF.

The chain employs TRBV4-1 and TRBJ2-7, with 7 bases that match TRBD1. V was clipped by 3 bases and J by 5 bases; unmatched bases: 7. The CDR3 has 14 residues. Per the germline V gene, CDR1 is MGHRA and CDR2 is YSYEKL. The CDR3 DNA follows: TGCGCCAGCAGCCATCAGGACAGGTATCACGAGCAGTACTTC. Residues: CASSHQDRYHEQYF.

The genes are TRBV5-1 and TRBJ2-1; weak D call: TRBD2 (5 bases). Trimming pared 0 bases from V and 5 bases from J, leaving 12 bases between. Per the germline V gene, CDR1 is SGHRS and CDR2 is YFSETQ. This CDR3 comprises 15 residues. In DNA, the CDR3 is TGCGCCAGCAGCTTGGTACTAGTTGGGAACAATGAGCAGTTCTTC. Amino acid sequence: CASSLVLVGNNEQFF.

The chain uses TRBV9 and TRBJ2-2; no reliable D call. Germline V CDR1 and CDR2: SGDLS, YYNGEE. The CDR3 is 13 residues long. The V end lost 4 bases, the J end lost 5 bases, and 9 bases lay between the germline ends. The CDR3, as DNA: TGTGCCAGCAGCTCAACGGGTACCGGGGAGCTGTTTTTT. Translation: CASSSTGTGELFF.

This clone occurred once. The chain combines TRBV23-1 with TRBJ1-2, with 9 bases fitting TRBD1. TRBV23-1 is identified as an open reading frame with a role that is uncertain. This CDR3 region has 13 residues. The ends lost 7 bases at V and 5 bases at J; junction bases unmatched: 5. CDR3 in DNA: TGCGCCAGCACCTGGACAGGGGCGTATGGCTACACCTTC. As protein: CASTWTGAYGYTF.

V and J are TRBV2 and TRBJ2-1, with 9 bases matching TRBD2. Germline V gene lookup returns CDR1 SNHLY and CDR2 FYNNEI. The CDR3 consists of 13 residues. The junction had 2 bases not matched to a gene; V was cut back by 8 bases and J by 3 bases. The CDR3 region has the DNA TGTGCCAGCGGACTAGCGCTCTACAATGAGCAGTTCTTC. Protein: CASGLALYNEQFF. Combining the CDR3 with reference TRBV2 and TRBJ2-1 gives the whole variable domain EPEVTQTPSHQVTQMGQEVILRCVPISNHLYFYWYRQILGQKVEFLVSFYNNEISEKSEIFDDQFSVERPDGSNFTLKIRSTKLEDSAMYFCASGLALYNEQFFGPGTRLTVL.

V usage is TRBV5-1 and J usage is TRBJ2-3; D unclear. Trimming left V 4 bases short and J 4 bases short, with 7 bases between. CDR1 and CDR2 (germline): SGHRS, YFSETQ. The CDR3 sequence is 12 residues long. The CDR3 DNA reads TGCGCCAGCAGCCAACCCTCAGATACGCAGTATTTT. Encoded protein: CASSQPSDTQYF.

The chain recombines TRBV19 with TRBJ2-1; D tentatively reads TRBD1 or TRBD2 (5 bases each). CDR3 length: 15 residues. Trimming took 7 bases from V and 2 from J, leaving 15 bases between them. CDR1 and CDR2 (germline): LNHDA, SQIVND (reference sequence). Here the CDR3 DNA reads TGTGCCAGTACCGGGGCGGGTAAAGCCTACAATGAGCAGTTCTTC. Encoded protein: CASTGAGKAYNEQFF.

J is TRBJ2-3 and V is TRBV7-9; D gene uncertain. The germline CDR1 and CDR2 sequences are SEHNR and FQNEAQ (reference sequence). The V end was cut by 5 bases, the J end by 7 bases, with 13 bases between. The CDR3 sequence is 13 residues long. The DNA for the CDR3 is TGTGCCAGCAGCCCCGAGTGGATTAATACGCAGTATTTT. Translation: CASSPEWINTQYF.